This entry describes one T cell receptor beta chain. Its antigen is not identified. The study ran its PCR with 60 Vbeta and 13 Jbeta primers. As originally analysed: Roughly 11 million of the approximately 80 million unique TCR beta chains counted in a later analysis were shared. Using immunoSEQ multiplex PCR, the repertoire was profiled, and TCRdb retains in-frame clones only, with some absent. The V and J calls and clone size come from that table; D and trimming were worked out from the DNA. The sample yields 130,000 or so clones, less than 85% seen once. The CDR3 runs 18 residues. V shed 4 bases and J 2 bases; nucleotides not matched to a gene: 10. CDR1 and CDR2 (germline): SGHAT, FQNNGV. This entry is derived from a study of cytomegalovirus exposure and HLA in healthy donors. Notes on the study in general: There was a cluster of highly shared sequence variants that was likely a sequencing artifact.

The TCR sequence derives from a woman between 40 and 55 years old in good health and CMV-seropositive. Sequenced: PBMCs. This rearrangement joins TRBV11-2 to TRBJ2-5; 13 positions agree with TRBD2. The CDR3 reads CASSSPSQGLAGQETQYF. The CDR3 bases are TGTGCCAGCAGCTCCCCCTCTCAGGGACTAGCGGGGCAAGAGACCCAGTACTTC. Supplemented by reference TRBV11-2 and TRBJ2-5, the full variable domain reads EAGVAQSPRYKIIEKRQSVAFWCNPISGHATLYWYQQILGQGPKLLIQFQNNGVVDDSQLPKDRFSAERLKGVDSTLKIQPAKLEDSAVYLCASSSPSQGLAGQETQYFGPGTRLLVL.